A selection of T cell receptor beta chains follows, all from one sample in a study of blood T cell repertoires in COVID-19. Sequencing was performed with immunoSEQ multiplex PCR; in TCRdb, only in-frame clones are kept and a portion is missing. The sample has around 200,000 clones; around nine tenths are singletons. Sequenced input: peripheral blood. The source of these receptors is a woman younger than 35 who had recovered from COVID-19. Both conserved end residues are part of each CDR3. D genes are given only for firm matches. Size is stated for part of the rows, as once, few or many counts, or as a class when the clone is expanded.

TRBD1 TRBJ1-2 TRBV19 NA TGTGCCAGTAGTACCTGGGGACAGGCCGTCGGAGATGGCTACACCTTC CASSTWGQAVGDGYTF
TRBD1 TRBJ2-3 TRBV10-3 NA TGTGCCATCAGTGGCTCACGGACAGGGACTAGCACAGATACGCAGTATTTT CAISGSRTGTSTDTQYF
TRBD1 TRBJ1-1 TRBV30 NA TGTGCCTGGGCGGGACAGGCGAACACTGAAGCTTTCTTT CAWAGQANTEAFF
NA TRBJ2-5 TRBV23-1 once TGCGCCAGCAGTCAATCGAGGGGAGGGACAGGCTCGGATGAGACCCAGTACTTC CASSQSRGGTGSDETQYF
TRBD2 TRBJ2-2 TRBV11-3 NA TGTGCCAGCAGCCCGGGACTAGCGGGAGTCTCCGGGGAGCTGTTTTTT CASSPGLAGVSGELFF
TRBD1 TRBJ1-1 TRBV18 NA TGTGCCAGCTCAAGTTTACAGGGGGCGAACACTGAAGCTTTCTTT CASSSLQGANTEAFF
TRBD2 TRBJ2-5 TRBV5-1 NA TGCGCCAGCAGCTTGGACGGACTAGCTCGGGGCGAGACCCAGTACTTC CASSLDGLARGETQYF
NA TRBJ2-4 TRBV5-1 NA TGCGCCAGCAGCTTACAGGGTTCTCTAGCCAAAAACATTCAGTACTTC CASSLQGSLAKNIQYF
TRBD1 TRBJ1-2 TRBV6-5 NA TGTGCCAGCAGCCGTTCGACAGGGGACTATGGCTACACCTTC CASSRSTGDYGYTF
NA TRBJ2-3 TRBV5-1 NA TGCGCCAGCAGCCCCATAGGTCGGGGGACTAGCACAGATACGCAGTATTTT CASSPIGRGTSTDTQYF
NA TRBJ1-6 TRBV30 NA TGTGCCTGGAGTAGCGCGGTAACTTCACCCCTCCACTTT CAWSSAVTSPLHF
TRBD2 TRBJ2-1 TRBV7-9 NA TGTGCCAGCAGCTCCCCTCTGGCGGGGGGTTACAATGAGCAGTTCTTC CASSSPLAGGYNEQFF
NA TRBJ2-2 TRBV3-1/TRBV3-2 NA TGTGCCAGCAGCCAAGTGGTCGGGGGTGCGAACACCGGGGAGCTGTTTTTT CASSQVVGGANTGELFF
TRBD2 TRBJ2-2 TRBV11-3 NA TGTGCCAGCAGCTTAACAGGGACTAGCGGGAGATCTGGCGGGGAGCTGTTTTTT CASSLTGTSGRSGGELFF
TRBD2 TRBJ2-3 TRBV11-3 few TGTGCCAGCAGCTTAGGCGGTGGTAGCGGGAGTTTGGATACGCAGTATTTT CASSLGGGSGSLDTQYF
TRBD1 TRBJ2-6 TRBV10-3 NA TGTGCCATCGCCGGTGGGAACCGGGACAGGATCTCTGGGGCCAACGTCCTGACTTTC CAIAGGNRDRISGANVLTF
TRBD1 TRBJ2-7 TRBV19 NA TGTGCCAGTAGTATACAGGTACGGAGGACAGGGGACTCCTACGAGCAGTACTTC CASSIQVRRTGDSYEQYF
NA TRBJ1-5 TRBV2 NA TGTGCCAGCAAAGGCCGGGACAACCTAAATCAGCCCCAGCATTTT CASKGRDNLNQPQHF
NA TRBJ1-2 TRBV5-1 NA TGCGCCAGCAGCTTGGAGGCAGGACATCCCAGTGGCTACACCTTC CASSLEAGHPSGYTF
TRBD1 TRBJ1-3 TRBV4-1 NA TGCGCCAGCAGCCGATCCGGGGACAGGGGAGTCGGAAACACCATATATTTT CASSRSGDRGVGNTIYF
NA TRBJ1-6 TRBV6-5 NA TGTGCCAGCACGGAGACTGAACTACTCCACTTT CASTETELLHF
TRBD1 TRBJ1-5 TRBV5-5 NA TGTGCCAGCAGCTTGGCTGGACAGGGGAACCAGCCCCAGCATTTT CASSLAGQGNQPQHF
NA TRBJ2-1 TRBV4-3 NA TGCGCCAGCAGCCAAGTCCAGAGGGTCTACAATGAGCAGTTCTTC CASSQVQRVYNEQFF
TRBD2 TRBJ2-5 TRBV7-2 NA TGTGCCAGCAGCCTCCAGCGGGGAAAGCCCCAGTACTTC CASSLQRGKPQYF
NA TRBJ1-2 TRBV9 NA TGTGCCAGCAGCAGGGAGGGGAACTATGGCTACACCTTC CASSREGNYGYTF
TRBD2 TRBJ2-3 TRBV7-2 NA TGTGCCCTCCAGGCGGGGGGCACAGATACGCAGTATTTT CALQAGGTDTQYF
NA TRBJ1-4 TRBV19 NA TGTGCCAGTAGAGCCCGCGCAACTAATGAAAAACTGTTTTTT CASRARATNEKLFF
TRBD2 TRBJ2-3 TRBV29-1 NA TGCAGCGTTGACCCGACTAGCGGGGGAACAGATACGCAGTATTTT CSVDPTSGGTDTQYF
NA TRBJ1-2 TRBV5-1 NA TGCGCCAGCAGCTTGAGTCCGGGGGAAGTTGACTATGGCTACACCTTC CASSLSPGEVDYGYTF
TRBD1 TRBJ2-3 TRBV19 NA TGTGCCAGTAGTCAGGGGGCTTACACAGATACGCAGTATTTT CASSQGAYTDTQYF
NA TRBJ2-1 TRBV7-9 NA TGTGCCAGCAGAACGGGGAGCCTTAGCAATGAGCAGTTCTTC CASRTGSLSNEQFF
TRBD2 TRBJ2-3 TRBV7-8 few TGTGCCAGCAGCCCGAGGGGCGGAGCGGGAGGTCAGGCAGATACGCAGTATTTT CASSPRGGAGGQADTQYF
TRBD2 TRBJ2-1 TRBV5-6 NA TGTGCCACCGCGGAGCGGGAGTTTGATGAGCAGTTCTTC CATAEREFDEQFF